This TCR beta chain derives from a study of blood T cell repertoires in COVID-19. Study-wide background: Researchers got acute and convalescent COVID-19 samples from the United States, Italy and Spain. Sources were T cells, B-cell-depleted T cells, or PBMCs; the material itself was cDNA or gDNA.

Per the original methods: How many nucleated cells were present was estimated from reference gene primer amplification. Produced via immunoSEQ multiplex PCR; TCRdb's table is partial and in-frame only. Clone size and the V and J calls come from that table; the DNA yielded D and trimming. The sample yields tens of thousands of clones, 87% seen once. The CDR3 has 15 amino acids. Germline values: CDR1 SGHNT, CDR2 YYREEE (reference sequence). The ends lost 4 bases at V and 1 base at J; junction bases unmatched: 5. Material: peripheral blood. The sequence came from a woman aged 45 to 65 with active or convalescent COVID-19. J is TRBJ2-3 and V is TRBV5-4, with TRBD1 identical over 8 bases. CDR3 in DNA: TGTGCCAGCAGCGACAGGGGCCAAGGCACAGATACGCAGTATTTT. It translates to CASSDRGQGTDTQYF.